Listed here are 32 T cell receptor beta chains from one sample, sequenced in a study of CD8 T cells in ankylosing spondylitis. A single record per CDR3 protein comes from TCRdb applying MiXCR to the 5' RACE reads. The repertoire holds 150,000 to 200,000 distinct CDR3 sequences, with 10% to 15% as singletons. The sample comprised blood, either unsorted or a sorted T cell fraction (not recorded which). The receptor set was obtained from a female donor with ankylosing spondylitis or in good health (not recorded which).

To note about this clonotype: A read error may explain this, as a much larger clone is one base away. This chain links TRBV7-8 with TRBJ1-5; a weak D match, TRBD1 (5 bases). The CDR3 loop spans 13 amino acids. From germline, CDR1 is SGHVS and CDR2 FQNEAQ. The CDR3 region is CVSSPGRDQPQHF. The CDR3 bases are TGTGTCAGCAGCCCGGGACGAGATCAGCCCCAGCATTTT.

This clonotype showed up just a few times. In DNA, the CDR3 is TGTGCCAGCAAAGTTACTAGCGCCAGGGGAACAGATACGCAGTATTTT. Translation gives CASKVTSARGTDTQYF. V gene TRBV6-5 combines with J gene TRBJ2-3, with a possible D match to TRBD2 (7 bases). V lost 7 bases and J 3 bases, leaving 20 bases between the germline ends. CDR1 MNHEY and CDR2 SVGAGI come from the germline V gene. This CDR3 has 16 residues.

On this clonotype itself: This may be a read error: a much more frequent sequence differs by one nucleotide. V is TRBV12-3 or TRBV12-4 and J is TRBJ1-3; D gene unclear. Trimming cost V 8 bases and J 0 bases, with 20 bases left between them. The length of the CDR3 is 17 residues. CDR3 amino acids: CASCNLPDGYSGNTIYF. CDR3 in DNA: TGTGCCAGCTGTAACTTGCCGGACGGTTACTCTGGAAACACCATATATTTT.

In this sample, this clonotype turned up many times. The chain links TRBV20-1 to TRBJ2-3, with 7 bases identical to TRBD2. The CDR3 runs 11 residues. Unmatched junction bases numbered 1, after V lost 5 bases and J lost 5 bases. Germline assignment: CDR1 DFQATT and CDR2 SNEGSKA (reference sequence). CDR3 bases: TGCAGTGCTGGCGGGAGAGATACGCAGTATTTT. Amino acids: CSAGGRDTQYF.

This clonotype was observed many times. V and J are TRBV7-2 and TRBJ2-1; 8 positions agree with TRBD2. This CDR3 has 13 amino acids. CDR1 is SGHTA, CDR2 FQGNSA, per germline. The V segment lost 5 bases and the J segment 7 bases; nucleotides outside the gene matches: 4. CDR3 loop: CASSRTGGNEQFF. In DNA form, the CDR3 reads TGTGCCAGCAGCCGAACGGGAGGGAATGAGCAGTTCTTC.

This clonotype was counted at least ten times. The genes are TRBV7-8 and TRBJ2-7; D remains ambiguous. V was pared by 5 bases and J by 3 bases, with 14 bases between. The CDR3 consists of 14 residues. Germline V gene lookup returns CDR1 SGHVS and CDR2 FQNEAQ. The CDR3 region is CASSNLAIGYEQYF. The CDR3 DNA sequence: TGTGCCAGCAGCAACTTAGCCATCGGCTACGAGCAGTACTTC.

There are many counts of this clonotype. The chain is built from TRBV11-1 and TRBJ1-2; the D gene is possibly TRBD1 (6 bases). V was shortened by 5 bases and J by 1 base, with 11 bases between the two germline ends. Germline V gene sequence: CDR1 SGHAT, CDR2 FQDESV (reference sequence). The CDR3 length is 14 residues. The CDR3 bases are TGTGCCAGCAGCGAAAGGGGGTTTAACTATGGCTACACCTTC. Its protein is CASSERGFNYGYTF.

With regard to this clonotype: This may be a read error, as it is one base from a much larger clone. The V gene is TRBV29-1, the J gene TRBJ1-1; 7 bases map to TRBD1. Looked up from germline, CDR1 is SQVTM and CDR2 is ANQGSEA. This CDR3 has 15 residues. This chain's CDR3 is CNVANPTGINTEAFF. The CDR3 DNA sequence: TGCAACGTTGCTAACCCGACAGGGATAAACACTGAAGCTTTCTTT.

The rearrangement uses TRBV20-1 and TRBJ2-7; possible D gene TRBD2, 6 bases. Germline V CDR1 and CDR2: DFQATT, SNEGSKA (reference sequence). The CDR3 consists of 15 residues. V lost 2 bases and J 5 bases, leaving 19 bases between the germline ends. The CDR3 bases are TGCAGTGCTAGACCACCCGGGGTCGGAGGGGACGAGCAGTACTTC. It translates to CSARPPGVGGDEQYF.

There are many counts of this clonotype. J is TRBJ2-2 and V is TRBV20-1; 12 bases are a match to TRBD2. CDR1 and CDR2 (germline): DFQATT, SNEGSKA (reference sequence). The CDR3 has 14 residues. Trimming cost V 5 bases and J 4 bases; bases outside gene matches: 2. CDR3 DNA sequence: TGCAGTGCTGGGGGACTAGCGGGCACCGGGGAGCTGTTTTTT. Translated, it gives CSAGGLAGTGELFF.

There are many counts of this clonotype. The chain couples TRBV21-1 to TRBJ2-7. TRBV21-1 is a known pseudogene. This CDR3 has 16 amino acids. In DNA form, the CDR3 reads TGTGCCAGCAGCAAAATGAAGAGAGACCCGTCCTACGAGCAGTACTTC. It is translated as CASSKMKRDPSYEQYF.

The CDR3 is CASSPLDFRGETQYF. The CDR3, as DNA: TGTGCCAGCAGCCCGCTGGACTTTAGGGGGGAGACCCAGTACTTC. The chain carries TRBV11-2 and TRBJ2-5; a possible D gene is TRBD1 (6 bases). V lost 5 bases and J lost 5, with 18 bases in between. The CDR3 is 15 residues long. Germline assignment: CDR1 SGHAT and CDR2 FQNNGV.

This clonotype has a count of ten or more. This sequence joins TRBV12-3 or TRBV12-4 and TRBJ1-2; TRBD1 matches at 7 bases. This CDR3 spans 13 amino acids. Trimming took 6 bases from V and 4 from J; bases not matched to a gene: 5. The CDR3 loop is CASSLDRLYGYTF. CDR3 nucleotides: TGTGCCAGCAGCCTGGACAGGCTCTATGGCTACACCTTC.

The chain is built from TRBV5-6 and TRBJ1-5; D is uncertain. This CDR3 has 15 residues. The V and J ends lost 1 base and 5 bases respectively, with 13 bases between them. Germline assignment: CDR1 SGHDT and CDR2 YYEEEE. CDR3 DNA: TGTGCCAGCAGCTTGTTGAGGGAGGCTCATCAGCCCCAGCATTTT. Its translation is CASSLLREAHQPQHF.

This clonotype occurred many times. This sequence joins TRBV5-5 and TRBJ1-5; D possibly corresponds to TRBD1 (6 bases). The CDR3 contains 16 residues. The germline CDR1 and CDR2 sequences are SGHKS and YYEKEE (reference sequence). V was shortened by 2 bases and J by 0 bases, with 12 bases between the two germline ends. Here the CDR3 DNA reads TGTGCCAGCAGCTTACAGGGATTCAATAGCAATCAGCCCCAGCATTTT. This codes for CASSLQGFNSNQPQHF. The whole variable domain, filled in from reference TRBV5-5 and TRBJ1-5, reads DAGVTQSPTHLIKTRGQQVTLRCSPISGHKSVSWYQQVLGQGPQFIFQYYEKEERGRGNFPDRFSARQFPNYSSELNVNALLLGDSALYLCASSLQGFNSNQPQHFGDGTRLSIL.

This clonotype was observed many times. The chain employs TRBV4-1 and TRBJ1-2; D remains unclear. CDR1 and CDR2 (germline): MGHRA, YSYEKL. The V gene lost 0 bases and the J gene lost 4 bases, with 9 bases spanning the gap. The CDR3 spans 14 residues. The CDR3 nucleotides are TGCGCCAGCAGCCAAGATCCCGGCAGCTATGGCTACACCTTC. This sequence encodes CASSQDPGSYGYTF.

The rearrangement uses TRBV7-8 and TRBJ2-2, with D uncertain. V was pared by 3 bases and J by 3 bases, with 8 bases between. CDR1 is SGHVS and CDR2 is FQNEAQ in the germline V gene. This CDR3 comprises 14 residues. CDR3 loop: CASSFSSYTGELFF. CDR3 DNA: TGTGCCAGCAGCTTCTCCAGTTACACCGGGGAGCTGTTTTTT.

This clonotype was seen a handful of times. The V and J genes are TRBV14 and TRBJ1-6, with a weak D call TRBD1 (5 bases). Germline values: CDR1 SGHDN, CDR2 FVKESK. Trimming took off 3 bases at V and 8 bases at J, with 17 bases between the two ends. The CDR3 consists of 16 residues. The CDR3 nucleotides read TGTGCCAGCAGCCACTTGGATTGGCAGGGCGATTCACCCCTCCACTTT. Its protein is CASSHLDWQGDSPLHF.

This clonotype was found a few times. The gene calls are TRBV4-3 and TRBJ2-2, with a tentative D call TRBD2 (5 bases). Germline V lookup: CDR1 LGHNA, CDR2 YSLEER. V lost 5 bases and J lost 4, with 20 bases in between. The CDR3 totals 17 residues. The CDR3 loop reads CASSCPSLGALTGELFF. DNA of the CDR3: TGCGCCAGCAGCTGCCCTAGCTTGGGCGCTCTCACCGGGGAGCTGTTTTTT.

This clonotype has ten or more counts. The chain joins TRBV7-2 to TRBJ1-2; D is undetermined. Germline loops: CDR1 SGHTA, CDR2 FQGNSA. CDR3 size: 12 residues. V dropped 2 bases and J dropped 6 bases, with 7 bases sitting between them. The CDR3 DNA sequence: TGTGCCAGCAGCTTAAGGGCCGATGGCTACACCTTC. This sequence encodes CASSLRADGYTF.

The chain has TRBV10-3 and TRBJ2-1; TRBD2 matches 8 bases. V shed 2 bases and J 11 bases; nucleotides not matched to a gene: 11. CDR3 size: 15 residues. Germline CDR1 ENHRY, CDR2 SYGVKD. In DNA, the CDR3 is TGTGCCATCAGTGAGCGGCTAGCGGGTTTGGATAAGCAGTTCTTC. It translates to CAISERLAGLDKQFF.

Concerning this clonotype itself: A much larger clone differs by one base, so this may be a read error. The rearrangement joins TRBV7-9 to TRBJ1-1; no clear D gene. The CDR3 contains 14 residues. Germline CDR1 is SEHNR and CDR2 is FQNEAQ (reference sequence). V was cut by 1 base and J by 3 bases, with 9 bases left in between. CDR3 coding DNA: TGTGCCAGCAGCTTAGGGAGCGGTGACACTGAAGCTTTCTTT. It yields the protein CASSLGSGDTEAFF.

This clonotype has ten or more counts. The rearrangement links TRBV6-2 or TRBV6-3 to TRBJ1-1; no definite D call. Per the germline V gene, CDR1 is MNHEY and CDR2 is SVGEGT. V dropped 6 bases and J dropped 3 bases, with 11 bases sitting between them. The CDR3 sequence is 13 residues long. Written as DNA, the CDR3 is TGTGCCAGCAGCCGCGACGGATACACTGAAGCTTTCTTT. Its translation is CASSRDGYTEAFF.

The chain has TRBV7-7 and TRBJ2-3; the D is unclear. The CDR3 has 15 amino acids. CDR1 and CDR2 from the germline V gene are SSHAT and FNYEAQ (reference sequence). Trimming left V 3 bases short and J 2 bases short, with 12 bases between. This CDR3 is CASSFRGLHTDTQYF. CDR3 sequence (DNA): TGTGCCAGCAGCTTCCGAGGTCTGCACACAGATACGCAGTATTTT.

This clonotype was recorded at least ten times. V gene TRBV5-6 combines with J gene TRBJ2-1; 11 bases are shared with TRBD2. This CDR3 contains 15 residues. V dropped 1 base and J dropped 8; count of bases not matched to a gene: 5. CDR1 is SGHDT, CDR2 YYEEEE, per germline. The CDR3 sequence is CASSLSGTSGYEQFF. The CDR3 DNA reads as TGTGCCAGCAGCTTGTCCGGGACTAGCGGTTATGAGCAGTTCTTC.

The table lists this clonotype with a few counts. This chain connects TRBV5-1 to TRBJ2-7; D ambiguous. Germline assignment: CDR1 SGHRS and CDR2 YFSETQ. Deletions cut 0 bases from V and 3 bases from J, with 10 bases between. The CDR3 covers 14 residues. The CDR3 coding sequence is TGCGCCAGCAGCTTGGCCGGGTTTAACTACGAGCAGTACTTC. Translated: CASSLAGFNYEQYF.

J is TRBJ2-2 and V is TRBV7-8, with D perhaps matching TRBD1 or TRBD2 (5 bases each). Germline loops: CDR1 SGHVS, CDR2 FQNEAQ. Trimming removed 7 bases from V and 3 bases from J, with 9 bases in between. The CDR3 runs 13 residues. CDR3 residues: CASTLGDTGELFF. CDR3 nucleotide sequence: TGTGCCAGCACCCTGGGGGACACCGGGGAGCTGTTTTTT. Combining the CDR3 with reference TRBV7-8 and TRBJ2-2 gives the whole variable domain GAGVSQSPRYKVAKRGQDVALRCDPISGHVSLFWYQQALGQGPEFLTYFQNEAQLDKSGLPSDRFFAERPEGSVSTLKIQRTQQEDSAVYLCASTLGDTGELFFGEGSRLTVL.

This clonotype was observed many times. V gene TRBV6-1 combines with J gene TRBJ1-5; a possible D gene is TRBD1 (5 bases). The CDR3 totals 16 residues. Germline V gives CDR1 MNHNS, CDR2 SASEGT. The ends were cut back, 7 bases at V and 0 bases at J, with 16 bases in the middle. The CDR3 reads CASKEWAQGSNQPQHF. DNA of the CDR3: TGTGCCAGCAAGGAGTGGGCGCAGGGTAGCAATCAGCCCCAGCATTTT.

This clonotype was detected ten times or more. The rearrangement links TRBV7-3 to TRBJ2-2, with D uncertain. This CDR3 has 12 residues. The germline gives CDR1 SGHTA, CDR2 FQGTGA. The V and J ends lost 1 base and 8 bases respectively, with 5 bases between them. CDR3 residues: CASSLKPGELFF. In nucleotides, the CDR3 is TGTGCCAGCAGCTTAAAGCCGGGGGAGCTGTTTTTT.

This clonotype was seen only a few times. The genes are TRBV28 and TRBJ2-2, with 7 bases fitting TRBD2. V lost 5 bases to trimming and J lost 6 bases; unmatched junction nucleotides: 12. The germline V gene has CDR1 MDHEN and CDR2 SYDVKM. This CDR3 spans 16 amino acids. This chain's CDR3 is CASSPPWGSGPGELFF. For the CDR3, the DNA is TGTGCCAGCAGTCCCCCCTGGGGTAGCGGGCCCGGGGAGCTGTTTTTT.

This clonotype appeared a few times. This chain joins TRBV28 and TRBJ2-3; TRBD2 matches 9 bases. The CDR3 extends over 15 amino acids. Germline assignment: CDR1 MDHEN and CDR2 SYDVKM. V was clipped by 5 bases and J by 2 bases; unmatched bases: 5. The CDR3 spells CASSPAGGVTDTQYF. The DNA for the CDR3 is TGTGCCAGCAGTCCAGCGGGAGGTGTCACAGATACGCAGTATTTT. The whole variable domain, remainder taken from reference TRBV28 and TRBJ2-3, is DVKVTQSSRYLVKRTGEKVFLECVQDMDHENMFWYRQDPGLGLRLIYFSYDVKMKEKGDIPEGYSVSREKKERFSLILESASTNQTSMYLCASSPAGGVTDTQYFGPGTRLTVL.

This clonotype was counted many times. The chain recombines TRBV4-3 with TRBJ1-1, with D possibly matching TRBD1 (6 bases). This CDR3 has 15 amino acids. V lost 3 bases to trimming and J lost 1 base, with 12 bases between them. Germline values: CDR1 LGHNA, CDR2 YSLEER. In nucleotides, the CDR3 is TGCGCCAGCAGCCACCAGCCGGGGGCGAACACTGAAGCTTTCTTT. Translating gives CASSHQPGANTEAFF.